Listed here is a single T cell receptor beta chain. The target antigen is unknown. A clone one base away is much larger, so this may be a read error. These data come from a study of blood T cells in healthy people across ages. Study findings and constraints: Roughly linearly, TCR beta diversity per million T cells fell as age increased.

Combining a sample-barcoded 5' primer with a J-beta primer mix, a second PCR ran for roughly 6 to 12 cycles. Per-sample output comprised a minimum of 2.5 million paired-end reads containing CDR3. TCRdb redid the calling of the 5' RACE reads with MiXCR, one entry per CDR3 protein. The sample consists of over 1,500,000 distinct CDR3 sequences, roughly two fifths of them appearing once. The sequence came from a human donor in good health. The sequenced material came from blood.

CDR3 amino acids: CACTPGQGESPLHF. The CDR3 nucleotides are TGTGCCTGCACCCCGGGACAGGGGGAATCACCCCTCCACTTT. This rearrangement joins TRBV7-6 to TRBJ1-6; 11 nucleotides line up with TRBD1. The ends lost 11 bases at V and 10 bases at J; junction bases unmatched: 10. CDR1 and CDR2 from the germline V gene are SGHVS and FNYEAQ. This CDR3 has 14 amino acids.